This is a list of T cell receptor beta chains from one sample in a study of blood T cell repertoires in COVID-19. The repertoire was sequenced with immunoSEQ multiplex PCR; TCRdb's copy has only in-frame clones and lacks some. The data hold about 130,000 clones, with approximately 82% observed a single time. Sequencing used peripheral blood. Receptors were obtained from a man aged 35 to 55 with active or convalescent COVID-19. CDR3s include the opening cysteine and the closing phenylalanine or tryptophan. D genes are given only for firm matches. The size of a clone is reported for some rows only, either as once, few or many, or as a class for expanded clones.

13,TRBD1,TRBJ2-7,.,TRBV7-9,TGTGCCAGCAACCGAGGGACAGGGATTGAGCAGTACTTC,CASNRGTGIEQYF
15,.,TRBJ1-2,.,TRBV19,TGTGCCAGTAGTATCAGGCCACAGGGTAACTATGGCTACACCTTC,CASSIRPQGNYGYTF
10,.,TRBJ2-7,many,TRBV5-1,TGCGCCAGCAAATCGGTCGAGCAGTACTTC,CASKSVEQYF
14,.,TRBJ2-7,once,TRBV3-1/TRBV3-2,TGTGCCAGCAGCCAAAGGGGGGGAACTGACGAGCAGTACTTC,CASSQRGGTDEQYF
16,TRBD2,TRBJ2-4,.,TRBV4-2,TGTGCCAGCAGCCTAGGGTCGGGAGGGAACAAAAACATTCAGTACTTC,CASSLGSGGNKNIQYF
13,TRBD2,TRBJ2-7,few,TRBV19,TGTGCCAGTAGCGGGGGGGCCGTCTACGAGCAGTACTTC,CASSGGAVYEQYF
14,.,TRBJ1-6,.,TRBV2,TGTGCCAGCAGGATACAGGGTGGAAATTCACCCCTCCACTTT,CASRIQGGNSPLHF
13,.,TRBJ2-1,.,TRBV5-1,TGCGCCAGCAGCTCCAAACTAGCCAATGAGCAGTTCTTC,CASSSKLANEQFF
14,.,TRBJ2-2,.,TRBV7-9,TGTGCCAGCAGCTTAGCTCAGGACACCGGGGAGCTGTTTTTT,CASSLAQDTGELFF
15,.,TRBJ2-1,few,TRBV6-4,TGTGCCAGCAGGGCGGCGGGCGGGGCCTACAATGAGCAGTTCTTC,CASRAAGGAYNEQFF
15,TRBD1,TRBJ1-4,.,TRBV25-1,TGTGCCAGCAGTGATCCTGGGCCGGGACAGTCAAAACTGTTTTTT,CASSDPGPGQSKLFF
16,TRBD2,TRBJ2-2,.,TRBV3-1/TRBV3-2,TGTGCCAGCAGCCGAAAGACTAGCTTGAACACCGGGGAGCTGTTTTTT,CASSRKTSLNTGELFF
13,.,TRBJ1-1,.,TRBV6-5,TGTGCCAGCAGCCGGGGGAGAGACACTGAAGCTTTCTTT,CASSRGRDTEAFF
14,.,TRBJ1-6,.,TRBV30,TGTGCCTGGGGCCCCCCGGTCAATAATTCACCCCTCCACTTT,CAWGPPVNNSPLHF
14,.,TRBJ2-5,.,TRBV7-3,TGTGCCAGCAGCCCTACTAGGAGCCAAGAGACCCAGTACTTC,CASSPTRSQETQYF
15,.,TRBJ1-6,.,TRBV30,TGTGCCTGGAGTGTACGCAGGGTCGAAATTTCACCCCTCCACTTT,CAWSVRRVEISPLHF
14,TRBD1,TRBJ1-5,.,TRBV3-1/TRBV3-2,TGTGCCAGCAGCCTCCGACAGGGGATTCAGCCCCAGCATTTT,CASSLRQGIQPQHF